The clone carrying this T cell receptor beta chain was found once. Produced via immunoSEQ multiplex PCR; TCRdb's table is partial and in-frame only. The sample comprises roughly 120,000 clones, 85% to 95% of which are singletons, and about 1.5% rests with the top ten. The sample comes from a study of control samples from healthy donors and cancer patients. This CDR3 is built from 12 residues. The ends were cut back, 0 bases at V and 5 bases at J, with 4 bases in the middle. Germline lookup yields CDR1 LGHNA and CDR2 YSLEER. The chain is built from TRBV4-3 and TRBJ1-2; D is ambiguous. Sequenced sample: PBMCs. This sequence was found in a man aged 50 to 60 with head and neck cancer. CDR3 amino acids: CASSQDLYGYTF. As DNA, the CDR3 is TGCGCCAGCAGCCAAGATTTGTATGGCTACACCTTC.